This TCR beta chain was recorded in a study of Ad26.COV2.S vaccination and SARS-CoV-2 variants. Study in general: It was the COV1001 Ad26.COV2.S trial arm that included the donor. Ad26.COV2.S, an intramuscular injection, was given once or twice 56 days apart.

Treatment of the sample: around 19 received Ad26.COV2.S at low or high dose, single or two shots; about 5 received placebo; per-sample allocation not given. On day 63 after the first injection, vaccine and placebo recipients gave samples. TCRdb keeps only in-frame clones here, not all; method: immunoSEQ multiplex PCR. In the table there are 300,000 to 350,000 clones, roughly nine tenths of which are singletons. This clonotype originated in a person aged 18-65 years who received the Ad26.COV2.S COVID-19 vaccine or a placebo. The sequences come from peripheral blood, collected in a trial of Ad26.COV2.S vaccine versus placebo.

Written as DNA, the CDR3 is TGTGCCAGCTCACCTCCCCAGGGACAGGGTCTCACCGGGGAGCTGTTTTTT. Its protein product is CASSPPQGQGLTGELFF. The rearrangement links TRBV18 to TRBJ2-2; 9 bases are a match to TRBD1. Trimming took 3 bases from V and 4 from J; bases not matched to a gene: 9. Germline-derived CDR1 and CDR2 are KGHSH and LQKENI. The CDR3 runs 17 residues.